This TCR beta chain derives from a study of post-analysis software for immune sequencing data. As for the study in general: The disease courses spanned relapsing-remitting, secondary progressive and progressive-relapsing forms of multiple sclerosis.

The TCR beta cDNA libraries carried unique molecular identifiers. Researchers reported roughly 0.5 million cDNA molecules coming from about 1 to 10 million T cells. TCRdb reprocessed the PCR reads via MiXCR and lists one record per CDR3 protein. The sample carries a few hundred thousand distinct CDR3 sequences, less than 35% recorded once. This clonotype was observed many times. Its antigen remains unidentified. Study-level findings and limits: Roughly 5 TRBV segments, TRBV5-6, TRBV5-1 and TRBV20-1 among them, were found more frequent in patients than controls.

The V gene lost 0 bases and the J gene lost 3 bases, with 6 bases spanning the gap. From germline, CDR1 is SGHRS and CDR2 YFSETQ. The CDR3 extends over 13 amino acids. The sequenced sample was blood. The chain links TRBV5-1 to TRBJ1-2; D possibly corresponds to TRBD1 (6 bases). This clonotype originated in a girl aged 5-17 years with multiple sclerosis. The CDR3 loop reads CASSLAGDYGYTF. The DNA of the CDR3 is TGCGCCAGCAGCTTGGCAGGGGACTATGGCTACACCTTC.